The 32 T cell receptor beta chains below come from one sample, sequenced in a study of cytomegalovirus exposure and HLA in healthy donors. This PCR relied on a set of 60 Vbeta primers and 13 Jbeta primers. Profiling relied on immunoSEQ multiplex PCR, and the TCRdb table lists in-frame clones only, not all of them. The data contain 120,000 to 150,000 clones, around 83% of them seen just once; the ten biggest clones take up roughly 4%. Sequenced input: PBMCs. The source of these receptors is a man aged 35 to 55 in good health and CMV-seropositive.

This chain connects TRBV4-3 to TRBJ2-1; 9 bases agree with TRBD1. The germline V gene encodes CDR1 LGHNA and CDR2 YSLEER. This CDR3 spans 15 amino acids. V lost 1 base and J lost 5; bases outside the gene matches: 3. Here the CDR3 reads CASSQGQGVNNEQFF. The DNA for the CDR3 is TGCGCCAGCAGCCAAGGACAGGGGGTCAACAATGAGCAGTTCTTC.

V usage is TRBV29-1 and J usage is TRBJ2-3; 10 bases are a match to TRBD1. The CDR3 runs 12 residues. The germline gives CDR1 SQVTM, CDR2 ANQGSEA. As DNA, the CDR3 is TGCAGTGGGGGACAGGGGCCCGATACGCAGTATTTT. It yields the protein CSGGQGPDTQYF.

V gene TRBV7-8 combines with J gene TRBJ1-3; D ambiguous. The CDR3 has 16 amino acids. Germline CDR1 reads SGHVS; CDR2 reads FQNEAQ. Between the trimmed V and J ends, which lost 4 bases and 3 bases, there was a span of 16 bases. CDR3 DNA sequence: TGTGCCAGCAGCTCGACAAACGTCGTATATGGAAACACCATATATTTT. It codes for CASSSTNVVYGNTIYF.

The genes are TRBV11-2 and TRBJ1-1, with D hard to call. Trimming shortened V by 1 base and J by 1 base, and 7 bases separated the two germline ends. CDR1 SGHAT and CDR2 FQNNGV come from the germline V gene. CDR3 length: 14 amino acids. As DNA, the CDR3 is TGTGCCAGCAGCTTAGGGGCAGAGAACACTGAAGCTTTCTTT. Translating gives CASSLGAENTEAFF.

The rearrangement links TRBV7-2 to TRBJ1-2, with D maybe TRBD1 (5 bases). V gave up 5 bases and J gave up 4 bases, with 17 bases separating them. CDR1 is SGHTA and CDR2 is FQGNSA in the germline V gene. The CDR3 consists of 15 residues. CDR3 sequence: CASSPSPGQGYGYTF. The CDR3 bases are TGTGCCAGCAGCCCGTCGCCTGGGCAGGGCTATGGCTACACCTTC.

This chain links TRBV19 with TRBJ2-5; 12 bases line up with TRBD2. The CDR3 extends over 14 amino acids. Per the germline V gene, CDR1 is LNHDA and CDR2 is SQIVND (reference sequence). Germline trimming cut 5 bases from V and 5 bases from J; bases unmatched to any gene: 3. CDR3 sequence reads: CASSATSGGETQYF. DNA for the CDR3: TGTGCCAGTAGTGCAACTAGCGGGGGGGAGACCCAGTACTTC.

This clone was observed a few times. The chain carries TRBV11-2 and TRBJ2-6; 7 nucleotides align to TRBD2. The CDR3 runs 16 residues. V was clipped by 5 bases and J by 2 bases; unmatched bases: 6. The germline CDR1 and CDR2 sequences are SGHAT and FQNNGV. The CDR3 sequence is CASSPRRGAGANVLTF. The CDR3 DNA sequence: TGTGCCAGCAGCCCAAGACGGGGGGCTGGGGCCAACGTCCTGACTTTC.

This clone came up a few times. The rearrangement uses TRBV5-1 and TRBJ2-1, with 9 nucleotides matching TRBD2. The CDR3 consists of 16 residues. Germline assignment: CDR1 SGHRS and CDR2 YFSETQ. V was clipped by 4 bases and J by 9 bases; unmatched bases: 14. This chain's CDR3 is CASSPRVAGESSEQFF. CDR3 sequence (DNA): TGCGCCAGCAGCCCCCGTGTAGCGGGGGAAAGTTCTGAGCAGTTCTTC.

This clone has just a few counts. The rearrangement joins TRBV19 to TRBJ1-5, with D maybe TRBD1 (6 bases). Between the trimmed V and J ends, which lost 6 bases and 2 bases, there was a span of 14 bases. Germline V CDR1 and CDR2: LNHDA, SQIVND (reference sequence). This CDR3 contains 15 residues. Here the CDR3 reads CASSIRGFRNQPQHF. The CDR3 region has the DNA TGTGCCAGTAGCATCAGGGGTTTTCGCAATCAGCCCCAGCATTTT. The full variable domain, with the rest looked up from reference TRBV19 and TRBJ1-5, is DGGITQSPKYLFRKEGQNVTLSCEQNLNHDAMYWYRQDPGQGLRLIYYSQIVNDFQKGDIAEGYSVSREKKESFPLTVTSAQKNPTAFYLCASSIRGFRNQPQHFGDGTRLSIL.

The V gene is TRBV15, the J gene TRBJ1-6; D perhaps matches TRBD1 (5 bases). The V gene lost 3 bases and the J gene lost 3 bases, with 6 bases spanning the gap. CDR1 and CDR2 from the germline V gene are LNHNV and YYDKDF (reference sequence). The CDR3 has 14 amino acids. CDR3 protein: CATSRGHYNSPLHF. Here the CDR3 DNA reads TGTGCCACCAGCAGGGGGCACTATAATTCACCCCTCCACTTT.

The count of this clone is one. The V call is TRBV5-1, the J call TRBJ1-4; 7 bases are a match to TRBD1. The CDR3 loop spans 16 amino acids. With 3 bases clipped from V and 0 bases from J, the junction kept 5 bases outside the gene matches. Germline V CDR1 and CDR2: SGHRS, YFSETQ. The CDR3 region is CASSSRQGSTNEKLFF. DNA of the CDR3: TGCGCCAGCAGCTCCCGACAGGGCTCAACTAATGAAAAACTGTTTTTT.

This clone appeared a few times. V is TRBV5-4 and J is TRBJ1-4; a weak D match, TRBD1 (6 bases). Germline assignment: CDR1 SGHNT and CDR2 YYREEE (reference sequence). V lost 4 bases, J lost 11 bases, and 15 bases lay in between. This CDR3 is 13 amino acids long. The DNA of the CDR3 is TGTGCCAGCAGCCTGGAATCGGACAGCAAACTGTTTTTT. Its protein product is CASSLESDSKLFF.

This clone was seen just once. The V and J genes are TRBV7-9 and TRBJ1-2, with D possibly matching TRBD1 (5 bases). The V and J ends lost 6 bases and 6 bases respectively, with 14 bases between them. The germline CDR1 and CDR2 sequences are SEHNR and FQNEAQ (reference sequence). The CDR3 has 13 residues. CDR3 sequence reads: CASRGGPRDGYTF. CDR3 nucleotides: TGTGCCAGCAGGGGAGGGCCCAGGGATGGCTACACCTTC.

DNA of the CDR3: TGTGCCACCGGGGTTACCTACGAGCAGTACTTC. Encoded protein: CATGVTYEQYF. The chain carries TRBV10-3 and TRBJ2-7; tentative D call: TRBD2 (5 bases). Germline assignment: CDR1 ENHRY and CDR2 SYGVKD. This CDR3 region has 11 residues. The V gene lost 10 bases and the J gene lost 2 bases, with 9 bases spanning the gap.

This clone was seen only a few times. J is TRBJ2-7 and V is TRBV10-3; D perhaps matches TRBD1 (6 bases). The CDR3 runs to 16 residues. Trimming stripped 5 bases from V and 6 bases from J, with 23 bases between. Germline V CDR1 and CDR2: ENHRY, SYGVKD. For the CDR3, the DNA is TGTGCCATCAGTAAAAAAGGGACACGGGAAACTTCCGAGCAGTACTTC. Translation: CAISKKGTRETSEQYF.

V is TRBV6-9 and J is TRBJ1-5; D may be TRBD1 (6 bases). The V end lost 2 bases, the J end lost 2 bases, and 13 bases lay between the germline ends. Germline CDR1 reads MNHGY; CDR2 reads SVAAGI. The length of the CDR3 is 16 residues. The CDR3 nucleotides read TGTGCCAGCAGTTATACCGGGACAAAGGGCAATCAGCCCCAGCATTTT. It yields the protein CASSYTGTKGNQPQHF.

This rearrangement joins TRBV7-9 to TRBJ2-7; TRBD1 aligns across 10 bases. The CDR3 runs 19 residues. CDR1 SEHNR and CDR2 FQNEAQ come from the germline V gene (reference sequence). V lost 5 bases to trimming and J lost 7 bases; unmatched junction nucleotides: 23. DNA for the CDR3: TGTGCCAGCAGCCCGACGTCCCGGGACAGGGGTTATCGGGTATGGGAGCAGTACTTC. Protein: CASSPTSRDRGYRVWEQYF.

The chain recombines TRBV25-1 with TRBJ1-4; 8 bases match TRBD1. Germline V gives CDR1 MGHDK, CDR2 SYGVNS. The CDR3 totals 14 residues. J lost 10 bases, V lost 2 bases, and 6 bases had no gene match. For the CDR3, the DNA is TGTGCCAGCAGTGAACAGGGGGCTAGGAGAAAACTGTTTTTT. It translates to CASSEQGARRKLFF.

J is TRBJ2-5 and V is TRBV7-3, with D possibly TRBD2 on 6 matching bases. Deletions cut 1 base from V and 2 bases from J, with 11 bases between. This CDR3 region has 15 residues. Germline V CDR1 and CDR2: SGHTA, FQGTGA. The CDR3 DNA reads as TGTGCCAGCAGCTTAATGGCGGGGCAACAAGAGACCCAGTACTTC. As protein: CASSLMAGQQETQYF.

This chain connects TRBV7-2 to TRBJ1-3, with a weak D call TRBD1 (5 bases). Per germline, CDR1 SGHTA and CDR2 FQGNSA. Trimming stripped 4 bases from V and 0 bases from J, with 10 bases between. This CDR3 comprises 15 residues. The CDR3 reads CASSYDSFSGNTIYF. The CDR3 DNA follows: TGTGCCAGCAGCTACGACAGCTTCTCTGGAAACACCATATATTTT. The full variable domain, its missing parts supplied by reference TRBV7-2 and TRBJ1-3, is GAGVSQSPSNKVTEKGKDVELRCDPISGHTALYWYRQSLGQGLEFLIYFQGNSAPDKSGLPSDRFSAERTGGSVSTLTIQRTQQEDSAVYLCASSYDSFSGNTIYFGEGSWLTVV.

The chain employs TRBV7-3 and TRBJ2-6; D is perhaps TRBD2 (5 bases). The V gene lost 5 bases and the J gene lost 15 bases, with 17 bases spanning the gap. The V gene's germline CDR1 is SGHTA and CDR2 FQGTGA. The CDR3 length is 13 residues. The CDR3 reads CASSGEGSSGLTF. CDR3 DNA: TGTGCCAGCAGCGGAGAAGGGAGCTCCGGCCTGACTTTC.

This chain connects TRBV6-5 to TRBJ2-7; a possible D gene is TRBD1 (6 bases). Between the trimmed V and J ends, which lost 6 bases and 6 bases, there was a span of 12 bases. The CDR3 totals 12 residues. Germline CDR1 and CDR2: MNHEY and SVGAGI. As DNA, the CDR3 is TGTGCCAGCAGAAACAGGGTGGGCGAGCAGTACTTC. Protein sequence: CASRNRVGEQYF.

In DNA form, the CDR3 reads TGTGCCATCAGTGCGGGACTTCCTCTAAGCTCCTACAATGAGCAGTTCTTC. Translation gives CAISAGLPLSSYNEQFF. The chain couples TRBV10-3 to TRBJ2-1; a weak D match, TRBD2 (6 bases). Germline CDR1 ENHRY, CDR2 SYGVKD. The ends were cut back, 4 bases at V and 0 bases at J, with 16 bases in the middle. This CDR3 region has 17 residues.

The chain carries TRBV7-2 and TRBJ1-3; D not resolved. Per germline, CDR1 SGHTA and CDR2 FQGNSA. Trimming shortened V by 0 bases and J by 2 bases, and 8 bases separated the two germline ends. The CDR3 runs to 15 residues. CDR3 DNA sequence: TGTGCCAGCAGCTTAGCCCCCATCCCTGGAAACACCATATATTTT. This sequence encodes CASSLAPIPGNTIYF.

The chain is built from TRBV4-1 and TRBJ1-2; 7 bases match TRBD1. This CDR3 region has 15 residues. Trimming at V came to 2 bases and at J to 8 bases, leaving 11 bases not matched to a gene. The germline gives CDR1 MGHRA, CDR2 YSYEKL. CDR3 sequence (DNA): TGCGCCAGCAGCCAACCGACAGGGCCCCTCCGAGGCTACACCTTC. It codes for CASSQPTGPLRGYTF.

CDR3 in amino acids: CASSTGYRAEAFF. Here the CDR3 DNA reads TGTGCCAGCTCAACAGGGTATAGGGCTGAAGCTTTCTTT. J is TRBJ1-1 and V is TRBV18; D may be TRBD1 (6 bases). This CDR3 is built from 13 residues. The V gene lost 5 bases and the J gene lost 6 bases, with 13 bases spanning the gap. In germline, CDR1 is KGHSH, CDR2 LQKENI.

DNA of the CDR3: TGTGCCAGCAGCTCAGAAATGAACACTGAAGCTTTCTTT. Translated, it gives CASSSEMNTEAFF. The chain joins TRBV7-6 to TRBJ1-1; the D is unclear. Germline values: CDR1 SGHVS, CDR2 FNYEAQ. This CDR3 has 13 residues. V was cut by 4 bases and J by 0 bases, with 6 bases left in between.

The J gene is TRBJ2-3, the V gene TRBV6-1; 8 bases agree with TRBD2. Trimming took 1 base from V and 5 from J; bases not matched to a gene: 8. The germline V gene encodes CDR1 MNHNS and CDR2 SASEGT. CDR3 length equals 16 residues. Here the CDR3 DNA reads TGTGCCAGCAGTGAAGGCCCGGGGGGGCTTGTAGATACGCAGTATTTT. Translated: CASSEGPGGLVDTQYF.

There are many counts of this clone. The chain recombines TRBV11-1 with TRBJ2-3; 7 bases match TRBD1. The germline V gene has CDR1 SGHAT and CDR2 FQDESV (reference sequence). The V segment lost 3 bases and the J segment 2 bases; nucleotides outside the gene matches: 17. The CDR3 is 19 residues long. CDR3 DNA: TGTGCCAGCAGCTTGACCTCCTCGTGGACAGGTTCATCCACAGATACGCAGTATTTT. It yields the protein CASSLTSSWTGSSTDTQYF.

DNA of the CDR3: TGTGCCACCAGCGGACAGGGAATTGAGCAGTTCTTC. As protein: CATSGQGIEQFF. The V gene is TRBV15, the J gene TRBJ2-1; TRBD1 matches at 8 bases. The ends lost 5 bases at V and 9 bases at J; junction bases unmatched: 3. Germline V gene lookup returns CDR1 LNHNV and CDR2 YYDKDF (reference sequence). This CDR3 region has 12 residues.

The chain uses TRBV6-1 and TRBJ2-7; 9 nucleotides match TRBD1. The V and J ends lost 5 bases and 3 bases, in that order; junction bases with no gene match: 8. Germline-derived CDR1 and CDR2 are MNHNS and SASEGT. The CDR3 runs 15 residues. The CDR3 reads CASSRPGQGLYEQYF. In nucleotides, the CDR3 is TGTGCCAGCAGTCGCCCGGGACAGGGTCTCTACGAGCAGTACTTC.

The chain carries TRBV25-1 and TRBJ1-4; no clear D gene. This CDR3 spans 13 amino acids. The ends were cut back, 3 bases at V and 6 bases at J, with 8 bases in the middle. In germline, CDR1 is MGHDK, CDR2 SYGVNS. The CDR3, as DNA: TGTGCCAGCAGTGAGGGCGCCTATGAAAAACTGTTTTTT. Translating gives CASSEGAYEKLFF.